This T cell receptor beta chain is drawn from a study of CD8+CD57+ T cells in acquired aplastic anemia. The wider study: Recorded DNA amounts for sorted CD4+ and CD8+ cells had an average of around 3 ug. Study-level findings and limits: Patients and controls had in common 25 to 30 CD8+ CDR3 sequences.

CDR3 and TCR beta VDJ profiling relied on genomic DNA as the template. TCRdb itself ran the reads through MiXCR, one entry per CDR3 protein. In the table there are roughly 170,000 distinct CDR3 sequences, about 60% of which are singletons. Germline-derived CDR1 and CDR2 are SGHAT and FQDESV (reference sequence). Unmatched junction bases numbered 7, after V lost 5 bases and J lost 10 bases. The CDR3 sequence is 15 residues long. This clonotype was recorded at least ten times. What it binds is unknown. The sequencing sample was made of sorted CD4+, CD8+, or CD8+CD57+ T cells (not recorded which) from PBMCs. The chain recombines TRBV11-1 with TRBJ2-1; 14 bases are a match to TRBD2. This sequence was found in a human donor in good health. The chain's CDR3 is CASSPGTSGSEEQFF. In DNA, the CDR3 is TGTGCCAGCAGCCCTGGGACTAGCGGGAGTGAAGAGCAGTTCTTC.